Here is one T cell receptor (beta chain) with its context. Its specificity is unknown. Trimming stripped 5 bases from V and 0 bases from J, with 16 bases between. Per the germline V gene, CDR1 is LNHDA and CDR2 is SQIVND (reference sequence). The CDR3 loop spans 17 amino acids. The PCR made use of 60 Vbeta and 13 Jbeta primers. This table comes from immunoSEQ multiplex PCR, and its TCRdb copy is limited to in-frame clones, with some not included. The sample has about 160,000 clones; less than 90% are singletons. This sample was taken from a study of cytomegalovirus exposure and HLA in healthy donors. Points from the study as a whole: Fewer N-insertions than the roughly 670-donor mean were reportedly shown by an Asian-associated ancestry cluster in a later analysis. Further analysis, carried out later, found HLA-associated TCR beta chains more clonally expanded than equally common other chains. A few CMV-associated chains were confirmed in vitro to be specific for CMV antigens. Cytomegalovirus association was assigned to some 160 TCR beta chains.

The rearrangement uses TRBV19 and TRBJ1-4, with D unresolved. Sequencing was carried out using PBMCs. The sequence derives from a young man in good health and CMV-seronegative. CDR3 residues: CASSLDNARTTNEKLFF. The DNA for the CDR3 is TGTGCCAGTAGTCTTGACAACGCACGGACAACTAATGAAAAACTGTTTTTT.